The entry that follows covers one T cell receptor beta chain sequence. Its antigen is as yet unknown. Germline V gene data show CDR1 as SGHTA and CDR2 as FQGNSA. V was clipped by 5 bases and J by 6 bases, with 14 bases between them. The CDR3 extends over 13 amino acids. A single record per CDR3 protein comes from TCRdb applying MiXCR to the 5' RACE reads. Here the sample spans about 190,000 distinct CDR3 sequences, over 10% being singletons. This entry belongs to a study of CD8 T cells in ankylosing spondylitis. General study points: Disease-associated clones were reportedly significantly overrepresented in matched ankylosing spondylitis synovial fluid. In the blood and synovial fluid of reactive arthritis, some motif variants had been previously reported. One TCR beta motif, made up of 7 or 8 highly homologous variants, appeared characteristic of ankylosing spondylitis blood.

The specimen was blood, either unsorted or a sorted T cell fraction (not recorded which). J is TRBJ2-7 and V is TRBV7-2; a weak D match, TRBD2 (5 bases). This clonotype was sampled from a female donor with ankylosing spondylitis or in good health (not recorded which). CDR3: CASSQARGSEQYF. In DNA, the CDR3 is TGTGCCAGCAGCCAGGCCCGAGGGTCCGAGCAGTACTTC.